The source of this T cell receptor (beta chain) is a study of beta chain features in type 1 diabetes. Regarding the study as a whole: A cDNA-based sequencing approach could over-represent cells with high TCR expression. Among all four CD4+ subsets, Type 1 diabetes patients had TCRB CDR3s that were moderately but significantly shorter.

As concerns this clone: What it binds is unknown.

Trimming stripped 4 bases from V and 1 base from J, with 16 bases between. The V gene's germline CDR1 is MDHEN and CDR2 SYDVKM. The CDR3 runs 17 residues. TCRB transcripts that were expressed got sequenced, as all of the isolated RNA had been reverse transcribed. Profiled with immunoSEQ multiplex PCR; TCRdb holds only in-frame clones, not every one. The sample has about 650,000 clones; over 10% are singletons. This clonotype was obtained from a man aged 25 to 40 with type 1 diabetes. Sequenced: naive CD4+ T cells from blood. This chain joins TRBV28 and TRBJ2-2, with D perhaps TRBD1 (5 bases). CDR3 DNA sequence: TGTGCCAGCAGTTCCCCTTTGGGCAGGGTGAACACCGGGGAGCTGTTTTTT. Protein: CASSSPLGRVNTGELFF.